These 11 T cell receptor beta chains share one sample of origin, sequenced in a study of shared clonotypes between healthy human individuals. Positively selected for CCR7, the CD45RO-negative cells used as naive CD8 cells excluded terminally differentiated effector memory CD45RA+ cells. Some clones are missing from TCRdb's copy, which holds only in-frame ones; the method was immunoSEQ multiplex PCR. Among approximately 2,000,000 clones, around 95% were seen once, and the ten largest hold approximately 1.7%. The sample taken for sequencing was naive CD8+ T cells from PBMCs. These receptors all come from a man aged 18 to 35 in good health. Some clones in this sample may be carry-over from other donors' samples.

The genes are TRBV6-5 and TRBJ2-5; TRBD2 agrees at 8 bases. Germline values: CDR1 MNHEY, CDR2 SVGAGI. V shed 5 bases and J 5 bases; nucleotides not matched to a gene: 7. The CDR3 consists of 14 residues. The CDR3 reads CASSPGLGGETQYF. CDR3 nucleotide sequence: TGTGCCAGCAGTCCGGGACTAGGAGGGGAGACCCAGTACTTC.

This clone appeared a single time. The chain employs TRBV29-1 and TRBJ2-3, with 11 bases that match TRBD2. The V gene end was trimmed by 5 bases and the J gene end by 0 bases; junction bases not matched to a gene: 10. This CDR3 contains 17 residues. In germline, CDR1 is SQVTM, CDR2 ANQGSEA. CDR3 loop: CSVPTSGSPRSTDTQYF. DNA of the CDR3: TGCAGCGTTCCCACTAGCGGGAGCCCTAGAAGCACAGATACGCAGTATTTT.

V gene TRBV15 combines with J gene TRBJ1-2; D might be TRBD1 (5 bases). In germline, CDR1 is LNHNV, CDR2 YYDKDF (reference sequence). Trimming pared 0 bases from V and 8 bases from J, leaving 10 bases between. The CDR3 runs to 13 residues. The CDR3, as DNA: TGTGCCACCAGCAGAGATACGAGGGACGGCTACACCTTC. Protein product: CATSRDTRDGYTF.

This clone was picked up one time. This chain uses TRBV29-1 with TRBJ2-3; 7 nucleotides line up with TRBD2. The ends lost 7 bases at V and 5 bases at J; junction bases unmatched: 15. The germline CDR1 and CDR2 sequences are SQVTM and ANQGSEA. The CDR3 sequence is 15 residues long. The CDR3 region is CSDQVTSGIRDTQYF. CDR3 DNA sequence: TGCAGCGACCAAGTCACCAGCGGGATAAGAGATACGCAGTATTTT.

The count of this clone is one. This chain uses TRBV4-3 with TRBJ1-2; the match to TRBD1 covers 9 bases. CDR1 and CDR2 (germline): LGHNA, YSLEER. The CDR3 length is 15 residues. Losses at the gene ends were 6 bases for V and 6 bases for J; bases not matched to a gene: 11. CDR3 sequence: CASSFSTGGTNGYTF. Here the CDR3 DNA reads TGCGCCAGCAGTTTTTCGACAGGGGGAACCAATGGCTACACCTTC.

The rearrangement joins TRBV27 to TRBJ2-7; D tentatively fits TRBD1 or TRBD2 (6 bases each). The ends were cut back, 1 base at V and 4 bases at J, with 14 bases in the middle. The CDR3 extends over 15 amino acids. Germline CDR1 and CDR2: MNHEY and SMNVEV (reference sequence). The CDR3 sequence: CASSLLKGGVYEQYF. In nucleotides, the CDR3 is TGTGCCAGCAGTTTATTAAAGGGGGGAGTTTACGAGCAGTACTTC.

This chain joins TRBV9 and TRBJ2-1, with D perhaps given as TRBD1 or TRBD2 (5 bases each). The V end was cut by 4 bases, the J end by 8 bases, with 19 bases between. This CDR3 contains 15 residues. CDR1 and CDR2 (germline): SGDLS, YYNGEE. CDR3 DNA sequence: TGTGCCAGCAGCCTTAGTTGGGGGTGGGCCTATGAGCAGTTCTTC. Translation: CASSLSWGWAYEQFF.

This clone was seen a single time. The chain recombines TRBV9 with TRBJ2-1; TRBD2 might be the D (5 bases). Trimming took off 7 bases at V and 5 bases at J, with 19 bases between the two ends. This CDR3 comprises 15 residues. Per the germline V gene, CDR1 is SGDLS and CDR2 is YYNGEE. CDR3 sequence (DNA): TGTGCCAGCCGACCTTCTTGGGAGAGCGACAATGAGCAGTTCTTC. Amino acid sequence: CASRPSWESDNEQFF.

The chain links TRBV7-6 to TRBJ1-1; 11 nucleotides line up with TRBD1. CDR3 size: 15 residues. J lost 8 bases, V lost 1 base, and 6 bases had no gene match. Germline-derived CDR1 and CDR2 are SGHVS and FNYEAQ. CDR3: CASSLEDRGLFEAFF. CDR3 sequence (DNA): TGTGCCAGCAGCTTAGAGGACAGGGGGCTTTTCGAAGCTTTCTTT.

In nucleotides, the CDR3 is TGTGCCAGCAGGAGGGGCAGGGTAAGCAATCAGCCCCAGCATTTT. This sequence encodes CASRRGRVSNQPQHF. This chain links TRBV21-1 with TRBJ1-5. TRBV21-1 is recorded as a pseudogene. This CDR3 spans 15 amino acids.

V gene TRBV4-1 combines with J gene TRBJ2-5; D remains unclear. The CDR3 sequence is 14 residues long. V dropped 0 bases and J dropped 2 bases, with 7 bases sitting between them. Germline V gene data show CDR1 as MGHRA and CDR2 as YSYEKL. CDR3 nucleotides: TGCGCCAGCAGCCAAGAAGGAAGACAAGAGACCCAGTACTTC. Encoded protein: CASSQEGRQETQYF.